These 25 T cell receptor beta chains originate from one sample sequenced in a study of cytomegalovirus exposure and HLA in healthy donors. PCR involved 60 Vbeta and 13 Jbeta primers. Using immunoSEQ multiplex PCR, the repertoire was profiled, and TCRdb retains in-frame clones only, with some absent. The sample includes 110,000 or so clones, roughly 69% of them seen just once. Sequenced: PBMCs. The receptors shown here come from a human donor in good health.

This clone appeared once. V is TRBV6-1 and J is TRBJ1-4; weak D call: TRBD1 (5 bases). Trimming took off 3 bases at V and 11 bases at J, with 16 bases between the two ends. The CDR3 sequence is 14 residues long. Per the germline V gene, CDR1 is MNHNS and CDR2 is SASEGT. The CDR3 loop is CASSDSGDSKKLFF. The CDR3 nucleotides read TGTGCCAGCAGTGATTCCGGCGACAGCAAGAAACTGTTTTTT.

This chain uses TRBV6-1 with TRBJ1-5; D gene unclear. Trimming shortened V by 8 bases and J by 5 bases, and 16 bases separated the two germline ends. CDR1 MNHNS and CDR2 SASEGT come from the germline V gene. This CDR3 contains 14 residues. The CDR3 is CASGDPFGDQPQHF. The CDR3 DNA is TGTGCCAGCGGCGACCCGTTCGGGGATCAGCCCCAGCATTTT.

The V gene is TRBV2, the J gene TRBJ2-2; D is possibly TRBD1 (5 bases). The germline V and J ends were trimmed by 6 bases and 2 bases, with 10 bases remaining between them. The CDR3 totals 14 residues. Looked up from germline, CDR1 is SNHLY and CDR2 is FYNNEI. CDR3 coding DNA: TGTGCCAGCAGACAGGCTCCTAACACCGGGGAGCTGTTTTTT. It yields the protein CASRQAPNTGELFF.

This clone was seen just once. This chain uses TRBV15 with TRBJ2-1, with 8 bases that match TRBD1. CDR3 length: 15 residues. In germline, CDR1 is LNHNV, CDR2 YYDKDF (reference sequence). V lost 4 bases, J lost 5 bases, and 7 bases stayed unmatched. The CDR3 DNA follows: TGTGCCACCAGCACAAGGACAGGGCAGAACAATGAGCAGTTCTTC. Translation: CATSTRTGQNNEQFF. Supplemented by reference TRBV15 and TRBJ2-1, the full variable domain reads DAMVIQNPRYQVTQFGKPVTLSCSQTLNHNVMYWYQQKSSQAPKLLFHYYDKDFNNEADTPDNFQSRRPNTSFCFLDIRSPGLGDTAMYLCATSTRTGQNNEQFFGPGTRLTVL.

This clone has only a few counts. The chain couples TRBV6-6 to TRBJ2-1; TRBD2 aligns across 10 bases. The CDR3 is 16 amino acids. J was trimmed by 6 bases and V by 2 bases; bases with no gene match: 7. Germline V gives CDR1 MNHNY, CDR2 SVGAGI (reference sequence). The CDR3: CASSYISGRDANEQFF. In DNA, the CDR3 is TGTGCCAGCAGTTACATAAGCGGGAGGGATGCCAATGAGCAGTTCTTC.

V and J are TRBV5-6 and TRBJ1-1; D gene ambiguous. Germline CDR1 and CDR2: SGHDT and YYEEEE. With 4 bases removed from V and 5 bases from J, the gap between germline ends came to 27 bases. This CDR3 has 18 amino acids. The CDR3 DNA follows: TGTGCCAGCAGCCAAACGGTAAAGTTTGGGAGAGCAAGGACTGAAGCTTTCTTT. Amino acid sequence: CASSQTVKFGRARTEAFF.

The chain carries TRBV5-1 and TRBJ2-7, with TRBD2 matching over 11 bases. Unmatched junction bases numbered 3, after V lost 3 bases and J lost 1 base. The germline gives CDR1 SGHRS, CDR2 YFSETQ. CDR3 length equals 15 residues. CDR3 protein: CASSSSGRTSYEQYF. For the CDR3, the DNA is TGCGCCAGCAGCTCTAGCGGGAGGACATCCTACGAGCAGTACTTC.

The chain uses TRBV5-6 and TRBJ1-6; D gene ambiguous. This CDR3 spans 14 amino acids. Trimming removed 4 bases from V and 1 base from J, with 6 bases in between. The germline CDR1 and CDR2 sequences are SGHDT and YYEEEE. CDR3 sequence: CASSPGSYNSPLHF. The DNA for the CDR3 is TGTGCCAGCAGCCCCGGGTCCTATAATTCACCCCTCCACTTT.

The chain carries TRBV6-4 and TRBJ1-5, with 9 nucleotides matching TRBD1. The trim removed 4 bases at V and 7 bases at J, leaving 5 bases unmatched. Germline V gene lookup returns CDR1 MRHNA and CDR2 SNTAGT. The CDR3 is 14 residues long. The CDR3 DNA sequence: TGTGCCAGCAGTGCACAGGGGGCAGGCCAGCCCCAGCATTTT. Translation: CASSAQGAGQPQHF.

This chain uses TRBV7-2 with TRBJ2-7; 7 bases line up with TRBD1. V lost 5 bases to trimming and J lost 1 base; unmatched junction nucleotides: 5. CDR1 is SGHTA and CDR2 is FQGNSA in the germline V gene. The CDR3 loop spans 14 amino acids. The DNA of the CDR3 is TGTGCCAGCAGCCCGGGGACAGTATCCTACGAGCAGTACTTC. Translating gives CASSPGTVSYEQYF.

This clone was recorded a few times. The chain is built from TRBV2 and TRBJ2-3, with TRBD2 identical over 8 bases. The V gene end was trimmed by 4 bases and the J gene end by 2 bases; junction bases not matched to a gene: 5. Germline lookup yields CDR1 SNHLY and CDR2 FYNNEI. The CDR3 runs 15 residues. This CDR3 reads CASSAWRGVTDTQYF. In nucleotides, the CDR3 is TGTGCCAGCAGTGCGTGGCGGGGGGTCACAGATACGCAGTATTTT.

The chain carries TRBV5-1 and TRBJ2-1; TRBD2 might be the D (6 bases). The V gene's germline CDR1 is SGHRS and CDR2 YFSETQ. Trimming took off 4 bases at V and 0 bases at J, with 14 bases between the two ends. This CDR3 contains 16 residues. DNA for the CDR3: TGCGCCAGCAGCCCAGACCTAGCGAACTCCTACAATGAGCAGTTCTTC. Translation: CASSPDLANSYNEQFF.

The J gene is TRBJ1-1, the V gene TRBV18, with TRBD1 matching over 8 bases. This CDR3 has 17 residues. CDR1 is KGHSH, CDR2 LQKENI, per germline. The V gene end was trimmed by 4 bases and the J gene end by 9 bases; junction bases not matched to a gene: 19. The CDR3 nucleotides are TGTGCCAGCTCACGAACGACAGGGGATCTCAAGCAGATTAAAGCTTTCTTT. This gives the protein CASSRTTGDLKQIKAFF.

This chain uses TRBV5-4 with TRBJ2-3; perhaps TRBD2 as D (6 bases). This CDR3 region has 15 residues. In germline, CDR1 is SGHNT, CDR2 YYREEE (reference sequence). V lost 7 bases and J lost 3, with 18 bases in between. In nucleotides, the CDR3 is TGTGCCAGCTCGCACCGGGGAGGTGTAACAGATACGCAGTATTTT. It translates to CASSHRGGVTDTQYF. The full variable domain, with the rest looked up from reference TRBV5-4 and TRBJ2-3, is ETGVTQSPTHLIKTRGQQVTLRCSSQSGHNTVSWYQQALGQGPQFIFQYYREEENGRGNFPPRFSGLQFPNYSSELNVNALELDDSALYLCASSHRGGVTDTQYFGPGTRLTVL.

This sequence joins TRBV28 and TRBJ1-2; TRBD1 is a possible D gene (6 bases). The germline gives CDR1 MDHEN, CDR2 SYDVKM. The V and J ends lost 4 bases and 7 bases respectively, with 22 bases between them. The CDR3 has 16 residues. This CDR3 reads CASSSPIGRGERGYTF. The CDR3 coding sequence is TGTGCCAGCAGTTCTCCTATTGGCAGGGGTGAGCGTGGCTACACCTTC.

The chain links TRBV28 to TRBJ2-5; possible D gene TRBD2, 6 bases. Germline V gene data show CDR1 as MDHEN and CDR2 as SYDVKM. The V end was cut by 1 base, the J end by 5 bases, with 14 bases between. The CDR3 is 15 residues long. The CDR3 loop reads CASSLSYTGGETQYF. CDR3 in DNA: TGTGCCAGCAGTTTATCTTACACTGGAGGGGAGACCCAGTACTTC.

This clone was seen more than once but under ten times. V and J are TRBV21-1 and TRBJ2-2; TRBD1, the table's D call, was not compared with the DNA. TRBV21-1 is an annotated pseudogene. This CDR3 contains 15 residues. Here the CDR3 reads CASSKYPGTTGELFF. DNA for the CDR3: TGTGCCAGCAGCAAATATCCAGGGACAACCGGGGAGCTGTTTTTT.

In DNA, the CDR3 is TGTGCCAGCAGCTTCTCAGGGGGAAACACCGGGGAGCTGTTTTTT. Protein sequence: CASSFSGGNTGELFF. The chain links TRBV9 to TRBJ2-2; TRBD1 matches 7 bases. V lost 4 bases and J lost 2; bases outside the gene matches: 5. This CDR3 is 15 amino acids long. CDR1 SGDLS and CDR2 YYNGEE come from the germline V gene.

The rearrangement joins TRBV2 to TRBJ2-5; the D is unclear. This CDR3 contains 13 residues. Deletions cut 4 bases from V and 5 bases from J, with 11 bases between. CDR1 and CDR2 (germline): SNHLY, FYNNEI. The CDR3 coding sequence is TGTGCCAGCAGTGTTCGCGATTTGGAGACCCAGTACTTC. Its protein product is CASSVRDLETQYF.

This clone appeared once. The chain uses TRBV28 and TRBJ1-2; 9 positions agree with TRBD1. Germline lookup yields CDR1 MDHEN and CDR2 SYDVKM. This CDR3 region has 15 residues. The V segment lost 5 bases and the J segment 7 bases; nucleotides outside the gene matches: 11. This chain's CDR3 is CASSPTLQGALGYTF. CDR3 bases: TGTGCCAGCAGTCCAACACTACAGGGGGCGCTTGGCTACACCTTC.

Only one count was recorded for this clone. CDR3 nucleotides: TGTGCCAGTAGTGCCACCCGGGACAGGGGCTATGGCTACACCTTC. Encoded protein: CASSATRDRGYGYTF. The chain is built from TRBV19 and TRBJ1-2; 10 bases are shared with TRBD1. This CDR3 is built from 15 residues. After removal of 5 bases from V and 4 bases from J, the junction contained 7 bases not matched to a gene. Germline V CDR1 and CDR2: LNHDA, SQIVND (reference sequence). The full variable domain, in which reference TRBV19 and TRBJ1-2 provide the parts outside the CDR3, is DGGITQSPKYLFRKEGQNVTLSCEQNLNHDAMYWYRQDPGQGLRLIYYSQIVNDFQKGDIAEGYSVSREKKESFPLTVTSAQKNPTAFYLCASSATRDRGYGYTFGSGTRLTVV.

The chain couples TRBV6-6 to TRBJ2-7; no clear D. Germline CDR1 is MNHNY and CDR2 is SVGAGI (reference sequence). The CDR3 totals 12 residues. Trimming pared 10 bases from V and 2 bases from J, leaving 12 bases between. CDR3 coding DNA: TGTGCCACCCAAAGCCGAACCTACGAGCAGTACTTC. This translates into CATQSRTYEQYF.

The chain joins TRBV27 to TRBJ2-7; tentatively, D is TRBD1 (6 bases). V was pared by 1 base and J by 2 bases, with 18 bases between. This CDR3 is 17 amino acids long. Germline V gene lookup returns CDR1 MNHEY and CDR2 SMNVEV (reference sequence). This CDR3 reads CASSLYDRTESPYEQYF. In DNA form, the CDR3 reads TGTGCCAGCAGTTTATACGATCGGACAGAGAGTCCCTACGAGCAGTACTTC.

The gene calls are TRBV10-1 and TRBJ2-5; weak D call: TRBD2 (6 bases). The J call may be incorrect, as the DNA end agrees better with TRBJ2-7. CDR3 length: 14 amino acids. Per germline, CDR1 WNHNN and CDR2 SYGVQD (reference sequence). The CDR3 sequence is CASSESGLDYEQYF. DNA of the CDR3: TGCGCCAGCAGTGAGTCGGGACTGGACTACGAGCAGTACTTC.

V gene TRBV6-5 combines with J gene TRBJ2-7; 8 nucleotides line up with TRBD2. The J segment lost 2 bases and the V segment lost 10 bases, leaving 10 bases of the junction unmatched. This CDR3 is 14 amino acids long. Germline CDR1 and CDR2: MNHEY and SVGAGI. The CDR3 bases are TGTGCCACCCTCAGCGGGAGTGAAGCCTACGAGCAGTACTTC. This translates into CATLSGSEAYEQYF.